Each of the 18 T cell receptor beta chains below was sequenced from the same sample in a study of T cells in localized non-small cell lung cancer. Only in-frame clones appear in the TCRdb table, and some are missing; sequencing was by immunoSEQ multiplex PCR. In the table there are about 28,000 clones, about 90% of which are singletons. The sample consisted of peripheral blood, taken before any cancer treatment. Every receptor here comes from a woman aged 18 to 55 with stage I lung adenocarcinoma.

The rearrangement links TRBV13 to TRBJ2-7; 8 bases fit TRBD1. CDR3 length: 16 amino acids. The germline V gene encodes CDR1 PRHDT and CDR2 FYEKMQ (reference sequence). Trimming cost V 5 bases and J 1 base; bases outside gene matches: 10. Here the CDR3 DNA reads TGTGCCAGCAGCACTTCCGGGACAGGAACTTCCTACGAGCAGTACTTC. It yields the protein CASSTSGTGTSYEQYF.

The rearrangement links TRBV11-3 to TRBJ2-7; 9 nucleotides agree with TRBD2. The junction had 1 base not matched to a gene; V was cut back by 3 bases and J by 4 bases. There are 13 residues in the CDR3. Per germline, CDR1 SGHNT and CDR2 YENEEA. The CDR3 DNA reads as TGTGCCAGCAGCTTTAGCGGGAGTTACGAGCAGTACTTC. Translation: CASSFSGSYEQYF.

The rearrangement links TRBV10-2 to TRBJ1-2; D is ambiguous. Between the trimmed V and J ends, which lost 0 bases and 8 bases, there was a span of 13 bases. This CDR3 is built from 14 residues. The germline V gene encodes CDR1 WSHSY and CDR2 SAAADI. The CDR3 nucleotides read TGCGCCAGCAGTGAGTCGGGAGGCGGCGGCGGCTACACCTTC. Translated: CASSESGGGGGYTF.

The rearrangement links TRBV12-5 to TRBJ1-1; 7 bases agree with TRBD1. The CDR3 is made up of 14 amino acids. Trimming took 6 bases from V and 1 from J; bases not matched to a gene: 5. The germline V gene has CDR1 LGHNT and CDR2 FRNRAP. The CDR3 DNA sequence: TGTGCTAGTGGCCCAGGGGGATGGAACACTGAAGCTTTCTTT. Translation: CASGPGGWNTEAFF.

The gene calls are TRBV28 and TRBJ2-7; no clear D gene. In germline, CDR1 is MDHEN, CDR2 SYDVKM. V lost 3 bases and J lost 6, with 6 bases in between. The CDR3 sequence is 11 residues long. The CDR3 sequence is CASSLGSEQYF. CDR3 in DNA: TGTGCCAGCAGTTTGGGCTCCGAGCAGTACTTC. Using reference TRBV28 and TRBJ2-7 for the parts outside the CDR3, the full variable domain is DVKVTQSSRYLVKRTGEKVFLECVQDMDHENMFWYRQDPGLGLRLIYFSYDVKMKEKGDIPEGYSVSREKKERFSLILESASTNQTSMYLCASSLGSEQYFGPGTRLTVT.

This clone has only one observation. The rearrangement uses TRBV7-8 and TRBJ2-1; 8 nucleotides match TRBD2. V shed 6 bases, J shed 7 bases, and the junction held 11 bases outside the gene matches. The CDR3 runs 15 residues. Per germline, CDR1 SGHVS and CDR2 FQNEAQ. The CDR3: CASRTGREAGNEQFF. CDR3 sequence (DNA): TGTGCCAGCAGGACCGGGCGGGAGGCCGGAAATGAGCAGTTCTTC.

The rearrangement joins TRBV10-2 to TRBJ2-1, with D hard to call. Germline loops: CDR1 WSHSY, CDR2 SAAADI. V shed 6 bases and J shed 7 bases, with 10 bases lying between them. The CDR3 spans 12 residues. The DNA for the CDR3 is TGCGCCAGCAGCTTGGCCCCTAATGAGCAGTTCTTC. Translation gives CASSLAPNEQFF.

CDR3 nucleotide sequence: TGTGCCAGTTCTCCGGACAGGGTTGACTATGGCTACACCTTC. Encoded protein: CASSPDRVDYGYTF. The chain employs TRBV19 and TRBJ1-2; 8 bases line up with TRBD1. The junction had 8 bases not matched to a gene; V was cut back by 8 bases and J by 3 bases. In germline, CDR1 is LNHDA, CDR2 SQIVND (reference sequence). The CDR3 spans 14 residues. Full variable domain (missing parts from reference TRBV19 and TRBJ1-2): DGGITQSPKYLFRKEGQNVTLSCEQNLNHDAMYWYRQDPGQGLRLIYYSQIVNDFQKGDIAEGYSVSREKKESFPLTVTSAQKNPTAFYLCASSPDRVDYGYTFGSGTRLTVV.

J is TRBJ2-7 and V is TRBV6-4; 10 nucleotides match TRBD1. Germline lookup yields CDR1 MRHNA and CDR2 SNTAGT. Trimming at V came to 5 bases and at J to 3 bases, leaving 7 bases not matched to a gene. This CDR3 has 15 residues. The CDR3 nucleotides are TGTGCCAGCAGTTATCAGGGACAGGGGAGCTACGAGCAGTACTTC. This translates into CASSYQGQGSYEQYF.

V gene TRBV5-6 combines with J gene TRBJ2-7, with TRBD2 identical over 7 bases. Germline trimming cut 5 bases from V and 3 bases from J; bases unmatched to any gene: 8. There are 14 residues in the CDR3. Looked up from germline, CDR1 is SGHDT and CDR2 is YYEEEE. CDR3 amino acids: CASSDYGTNYEQYF. CDR3 nucleotide sequence: TGTGCCAGCAGTGACTACGGGACTAACTACGAGCAGTACTTC.

This chain joins TRBV7-9 and TRBJ2-7; D not resolved. Trimming cost V 5 bases and J 5 bases, with 7 bases left between them. The CDR3 loop spans 11 amino acids. Germline V lookup: CDR1 SEHNR, CDR2 FQNEAQ (reference sequence). DNA for the CDR3: TGTGCCAGCAGCCCCGCACACGAGCAGTACTTC. This gives the protein CASSPAHEQYF.

The chain recombines TRBV4-3 with TRBJ2-5; perhaps TRBD1 as D (5 bases). V shed 0 bases and J shed 3 bases, with 14 bases lying between them. The germline V gene has CDR1 LGHNA and CDR2 YSLEER. The CDR3 has 16 residues. In DNA form, the CDR3 reads TGCGCCAGCAGCCAAGAACCTGAGTGGGGCAAAGAGACCCAGTACTTC. Residues: CASSQEPEWGKETQYF.

The gene calls are TRBV7-9 and TRBJ1-4, with 8 bases matching TRBD1. The junction had 6 bases not matched to a gene; V was cut back by 5 bases and J by 7 bases. CDR1 is SEHNR, CDR2 FQNEAQ, per germline (reference sequence). The CDR3 is 14 amino acids. The CDR3: CASSPGQGSEKLFF. CDR3 in DNA: TGTGCCAGCAGCCCCGGACAGGGAAGTGAAAAACTGTTTTTT.

In nucleotides, the CDR3 is TGTGCCAGCAGTTACTCAGAGAGCACAGATACGCAGTATTTT. Its protein product is CASSYSESTDTQYF. The V and J genes are TRBV6-6 and TRBJ2-3; D unresolved. The ends were cut back, 0 bases at V and 0 bases at J, with 4 bases in the middle. Germline V CDR1 and CDR2: MNHNY, SVGAGI (reference sequence). The CDR3 spans 14 residues.

This chain joins TRBV6-1 and TRBJ1-5, with TRBD1 as a possible D gene (5 bases). The CDR3 extends over 14 amino acids. Germline CDR1 is MNHNS and CDR2 is SASEGT. The ends were cut back, 3 bases at V and 4 bases at J, with 10 bases in the middle. The CDR3 loop is CASSERGGNQPQHF. CDR3 DNA sequence: TGTGCCAGCAGTGAGAGGGGAGGGAATCAGCCCCAGCATTTT.

This chain joins TRBV9 and TRBJ2-7; possibly TRBD2 for D (5 bases). Germline V gives CDR1 SGDLS, CDR2 YYNGEE. Deletions cut 4 bases from V and 2 bases from J, with 13 bases between. This CDR3 is 14 amino acids long. The CDR3 loop is CASSPGWVAYEQYF. CDR3 DNA sequence: TGTGCCAGCAGCCCGGGGTGGGTCGCCTACGAGCAGTACTTC.

The chain is built from TRBV19 and TRBJ1-5; D is possibly TRBD1 (6 bases). This CDR3 has 15 residues. Germline loops: CDR1 LNHDA, CDR2 SQIVND (reference sequence). Trimming left V 4 bases short and J 5 bases short, with 15 bases between. The CDR3 DNA sequence: TGTGCCAGTAGTACAAGGACAGCCTCCCATCAGCCCCAGCATTTT. This encodes CASSTRTASHQPQHF.

This clone occurred once. The V call is TRBV19, the J call TRBJ1-3; a possible D gene is TRBD1 (6 bases). Germline lookup yields CDR1 LNHDA and CDR2 SQIVND (reference sequence). The CDR3 contains 14 residues. Deletions cut 4 bases from V and 4 bases from J, with 11 bases between. CDR3 coding DNA: TGTGCCAGTAGTACCCAAGGGGGGGGAAACACCATATATTTT. Encoded protein: CASSTQGGGNTIYF.